The clone carrying this T cell receptor beta chain has ten or more counts. As yet, its antigen is unknown. The sample comes from a study of breast tumors, draining lymph nodes, adjacent tissues. Breast cancer patients provided tissue from their axillary draining lymph nodes. Points from the study as a whole: Data fit most tumor T cells coming from lymph node, expanding in tumor. Compared with basal-like, luminal-like tumors shared significantly more repertoire with nontumor tissue.

A single record per CDR3 protein comes from TCRdb applying MiXCR to the multiplex PCR reads. Of 200,000 to 250,000 distinct CDR3 sequences in the sample, around 32% are singletons; the top ten hold 1.4%. CDR1 is MNHNS and CDR2 is SASEGT in the germline V gene. The CDR3 has 14 amino acids. With 6 bases removed from V and 4 bases from J, the gap between germline ends came to 15 bases. The chain recombines TRBV6-1 with TRBJ2-5; tentatively, D is TRBD1 (6 bases). Sequences were obtained from axillary lymph node tissue. The source is a female donor with breast cancer. Some clones in this sample may be carry-over from other donors' samples. The CDR3 reads CASSWSGVGETQYF. The CDR3 DNA reads TGTGCCAGCAGCTGGTCAGGGGTAGGAGAGACCCAGTACTTC.